This T cell receptor beta chain was found in a study of cytomegalovirus exposure and HLA in healthy donors. At the level of the study: In an earlier analysis, almost 120 million unique TCR beta sequences were found from approximately 170 million T cells. Clustering assigned about 79% of the approximately 400 genotyped donors to the Caucasian-associated ancestry cluster. Whole-study results and caveats: Some V segments (TRBV6-2 and TRBV6-3 among them) were excluded as indistinguishable. It was approximately 170 TCR beta chains that were listed as cytomegalovirus-associated.

The trim removed 7 bases at V and 10 bases at J, leaving 9 bases unmatched. CDR3 size: 14 residues. CDR1 is LNHDA, CDR2 SQIVND, per germline (reference sequence). For this clone: Its target is unknown.

This PCR relied on a set of 60 Vbeta primers and 13 Jbeta primers. Assay: immunoSEQ multiplex PCR; the TCRdb copy retains only in-frame clones and omits some. Of some 150,000 clones in the sample, 55% to 75% were seen once. Sequenced input: PBMCs. The rearrangement uses TRBV19 and TRBJ1-6; the match to TRBD1 covers 8 bases. This TCR was recovered from a man aged 45 to 65 in good health and CMV-seropositive. CDR3 sequence (DNA): TGTGCCAGTAAGATCGACAGGGGAGGATCACCCCTCCACTTT. Its translation: CASKIDRGGSPLHF.